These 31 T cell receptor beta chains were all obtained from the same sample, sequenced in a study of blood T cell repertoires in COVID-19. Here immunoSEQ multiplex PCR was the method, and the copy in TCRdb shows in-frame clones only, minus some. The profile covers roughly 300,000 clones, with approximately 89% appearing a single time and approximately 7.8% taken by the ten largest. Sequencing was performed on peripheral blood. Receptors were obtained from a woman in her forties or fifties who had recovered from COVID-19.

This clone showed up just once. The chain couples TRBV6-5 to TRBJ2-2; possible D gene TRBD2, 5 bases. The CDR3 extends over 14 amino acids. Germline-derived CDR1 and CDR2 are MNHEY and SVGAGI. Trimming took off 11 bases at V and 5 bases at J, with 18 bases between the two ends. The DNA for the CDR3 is TGTGCCCCCCATGGGCCTAGCAGAACCGGGGAGCTGTTTTTT. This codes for CAPHGPSRTGELFF.

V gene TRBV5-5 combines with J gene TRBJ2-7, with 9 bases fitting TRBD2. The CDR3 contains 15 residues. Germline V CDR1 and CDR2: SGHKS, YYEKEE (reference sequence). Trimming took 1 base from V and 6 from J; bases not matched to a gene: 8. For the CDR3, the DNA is TGTGCCAGCAGCTTGTCCGTGGGACTAGCTCTCGAGCAGTACTTC. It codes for CASSLSVGLALEQYF.

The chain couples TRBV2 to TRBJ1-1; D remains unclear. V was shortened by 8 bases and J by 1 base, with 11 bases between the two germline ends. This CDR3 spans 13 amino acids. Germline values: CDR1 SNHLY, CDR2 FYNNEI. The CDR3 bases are TGTGCCAGCCACTCGTTGAGGAACACTGAAGCTTTCTTT. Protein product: CASHSLRNTEAFF.

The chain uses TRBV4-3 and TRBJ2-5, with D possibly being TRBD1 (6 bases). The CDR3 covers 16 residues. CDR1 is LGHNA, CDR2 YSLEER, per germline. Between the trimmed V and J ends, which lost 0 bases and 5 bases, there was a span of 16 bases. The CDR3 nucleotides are TGCGCCAGCAGCCAAGATTTAGGCAGGGGAAGGGAGACCCAGTACTTC. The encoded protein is CASSQDLGRGRETQYF.

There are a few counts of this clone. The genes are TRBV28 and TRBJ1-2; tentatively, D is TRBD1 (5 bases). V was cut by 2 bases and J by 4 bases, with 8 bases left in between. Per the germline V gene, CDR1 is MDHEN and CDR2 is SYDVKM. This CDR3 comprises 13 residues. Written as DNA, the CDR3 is TGTGCCAGCAGTTTAAGAAGGGGCTATGGCTACACCTTC. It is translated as CASSLRRGYGYTF.

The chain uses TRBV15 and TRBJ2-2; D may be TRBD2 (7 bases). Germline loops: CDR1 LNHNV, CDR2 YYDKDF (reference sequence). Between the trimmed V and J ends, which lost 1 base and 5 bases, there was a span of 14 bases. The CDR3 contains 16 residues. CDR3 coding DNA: TGTGCCACCAGCAGAGGGAACAGGGAGGGGACCGGGGAGCTGTTTTTT. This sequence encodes CATSRGNREGTGELFF.

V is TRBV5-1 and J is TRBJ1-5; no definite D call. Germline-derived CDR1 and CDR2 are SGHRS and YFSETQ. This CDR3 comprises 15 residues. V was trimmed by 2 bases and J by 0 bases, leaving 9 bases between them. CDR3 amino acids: CASSLEGSSNQPQHF. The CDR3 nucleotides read TGCGCCAGCAGCTTAGAGGGCAGTAGCAATCAGCCCCAGCATTTT. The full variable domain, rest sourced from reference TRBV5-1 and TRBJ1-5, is KAGVTQTPRYLIKTRGQQVTLSCSPISGHRSVSWYQQTPGQGLQFLFEYFSETQRNKGNFPGRFSGRQFSNSRSEMNVSTLELGDSALYLCASSLEGSSNQPQHFGDGTRLSIL.

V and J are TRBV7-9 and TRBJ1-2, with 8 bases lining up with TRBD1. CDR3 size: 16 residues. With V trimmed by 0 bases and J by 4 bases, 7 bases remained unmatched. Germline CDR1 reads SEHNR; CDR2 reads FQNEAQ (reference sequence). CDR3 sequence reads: CASSLAGQENGYGYTF. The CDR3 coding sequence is TGTGCCAGCAGCTTAGCGGGACAGGAGAATGGCTATGGCTACACCTTC.

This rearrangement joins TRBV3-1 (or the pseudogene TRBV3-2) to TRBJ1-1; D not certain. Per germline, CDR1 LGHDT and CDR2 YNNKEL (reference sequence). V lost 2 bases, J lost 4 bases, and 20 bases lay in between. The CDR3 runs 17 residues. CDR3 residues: CASSQFIPSAAVTEAFF. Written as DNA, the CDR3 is TGTGCCAGCAGCCAATTCATTCCCTCGGCCGCGGTCACTGAAGCTTTCTTT.

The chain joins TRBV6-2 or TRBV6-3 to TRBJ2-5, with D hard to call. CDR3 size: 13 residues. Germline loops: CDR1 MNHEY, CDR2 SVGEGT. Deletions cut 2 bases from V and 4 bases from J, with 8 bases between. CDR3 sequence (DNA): TGTGCCAGCAGTTACGGTGCTAGAGAGACCCAGTACTTC. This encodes CASSYGARETQYF.

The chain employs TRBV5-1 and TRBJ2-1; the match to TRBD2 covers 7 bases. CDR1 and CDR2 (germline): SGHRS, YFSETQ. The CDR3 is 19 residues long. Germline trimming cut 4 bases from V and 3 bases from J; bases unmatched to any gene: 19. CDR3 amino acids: CASSPYGIAGDANYNEQFF. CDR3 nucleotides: TGCGCCAGCAGCCCATATGGGATAGCGGGCGACGCTAACTACAATGAGCAGTTCTTC.

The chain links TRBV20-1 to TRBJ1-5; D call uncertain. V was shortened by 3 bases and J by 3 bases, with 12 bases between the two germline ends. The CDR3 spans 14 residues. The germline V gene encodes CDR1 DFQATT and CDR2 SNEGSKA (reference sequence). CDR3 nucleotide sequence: TGCAGTGCTAGTATGGGAGCGGCCAATCAGCCCCAGCATTTT. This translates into CSASMGAANQPQHF.

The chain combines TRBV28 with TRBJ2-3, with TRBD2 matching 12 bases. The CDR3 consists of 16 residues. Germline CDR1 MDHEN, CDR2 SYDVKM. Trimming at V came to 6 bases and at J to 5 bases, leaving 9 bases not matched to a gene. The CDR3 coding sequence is TGTGCCAGCAGAACCGGGACTAGCGGGTTCGGAGATACGCAGTATTTT. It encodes CASRTGTSGFGDTQYF.

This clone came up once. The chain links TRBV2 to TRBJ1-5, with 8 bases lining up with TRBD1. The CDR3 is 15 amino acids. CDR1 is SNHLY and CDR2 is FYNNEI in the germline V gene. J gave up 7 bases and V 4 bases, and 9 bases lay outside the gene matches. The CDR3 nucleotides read TGTGCCAGCAGTGGCCCGGACAGGGAGGGACAGCCCCAGCATTTT. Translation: CASSGPDREGQPQHF.

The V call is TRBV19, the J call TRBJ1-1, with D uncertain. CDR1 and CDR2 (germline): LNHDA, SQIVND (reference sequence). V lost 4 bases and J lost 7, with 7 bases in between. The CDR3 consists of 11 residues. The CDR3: CASSKYFEAFF. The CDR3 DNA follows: TGTGCCAGTAGTAAGTACTTTGAAGCTTTCTTT.

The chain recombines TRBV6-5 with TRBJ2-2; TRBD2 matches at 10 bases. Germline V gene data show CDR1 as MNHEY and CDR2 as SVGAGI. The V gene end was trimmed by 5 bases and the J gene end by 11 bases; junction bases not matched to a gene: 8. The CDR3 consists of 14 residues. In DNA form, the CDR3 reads TGTGCCAGCAGTCGGACTAGCGGAGAAACCGAGCTGTTTTTT. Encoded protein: CASSRTSGETELFF.

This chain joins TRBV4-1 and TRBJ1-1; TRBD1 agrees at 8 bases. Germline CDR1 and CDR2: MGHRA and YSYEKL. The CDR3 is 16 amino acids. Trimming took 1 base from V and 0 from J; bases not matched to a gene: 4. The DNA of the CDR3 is TGCGCCAGCAGCCAAGGGGACAGGCGACTGAACACTGAAGCTTTCTTT. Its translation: CASSQGDRRLNTEAFF.

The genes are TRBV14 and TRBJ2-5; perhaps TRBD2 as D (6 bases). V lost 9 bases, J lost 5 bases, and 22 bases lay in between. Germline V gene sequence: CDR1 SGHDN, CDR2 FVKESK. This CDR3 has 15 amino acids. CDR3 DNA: TGTGCCAGGATTCGGACGGAGGGGAGGTGGGAGACCCAGTACTTC. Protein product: CARIRTEGRWETQYF.

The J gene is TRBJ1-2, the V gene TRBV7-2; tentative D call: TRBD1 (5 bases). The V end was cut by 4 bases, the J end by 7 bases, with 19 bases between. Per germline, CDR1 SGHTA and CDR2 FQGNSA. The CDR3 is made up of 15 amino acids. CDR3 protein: CASSSAVNRFGGYTF. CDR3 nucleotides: TGTGCCAGCAGCTCCGCGGTGAACAGGTTTGGTGGCTACACCTTC.

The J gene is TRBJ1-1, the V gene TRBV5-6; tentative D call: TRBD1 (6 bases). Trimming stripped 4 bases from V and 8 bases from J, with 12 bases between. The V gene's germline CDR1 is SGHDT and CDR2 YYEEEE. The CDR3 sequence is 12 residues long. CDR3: CASSRDILEAFF. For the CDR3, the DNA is TGTGCCAGCAGCCGGGACATCCTAGAAGCTTTCTTT.

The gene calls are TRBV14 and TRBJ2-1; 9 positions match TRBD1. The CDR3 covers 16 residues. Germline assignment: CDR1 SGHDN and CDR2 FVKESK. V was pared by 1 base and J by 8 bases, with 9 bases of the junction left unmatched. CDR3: CASSQAIQGARDEQFF. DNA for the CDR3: TGTGCCAGCAGCCAAGCAATACAGGGGGCGAGAGATGAGCAGTTCTTC.

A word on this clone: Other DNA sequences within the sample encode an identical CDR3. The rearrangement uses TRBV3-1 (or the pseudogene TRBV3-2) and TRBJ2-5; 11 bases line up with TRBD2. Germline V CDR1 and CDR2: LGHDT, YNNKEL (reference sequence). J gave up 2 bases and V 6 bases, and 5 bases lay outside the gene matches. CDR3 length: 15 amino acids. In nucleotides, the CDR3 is TGTGCCAGCAGAACCGGGACTAGCGGACAAGAGACCCAGTACTTC. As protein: CASRTGTSGQETQYF.

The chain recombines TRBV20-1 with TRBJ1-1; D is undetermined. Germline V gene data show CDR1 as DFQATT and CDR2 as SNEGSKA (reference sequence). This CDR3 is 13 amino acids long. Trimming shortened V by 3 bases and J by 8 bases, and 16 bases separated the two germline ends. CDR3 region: CSASGEVGAEAFF. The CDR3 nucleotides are TGCAGTGCTAGTGGTGAGGTGGGAGCGGAAGCTTTCTTT.

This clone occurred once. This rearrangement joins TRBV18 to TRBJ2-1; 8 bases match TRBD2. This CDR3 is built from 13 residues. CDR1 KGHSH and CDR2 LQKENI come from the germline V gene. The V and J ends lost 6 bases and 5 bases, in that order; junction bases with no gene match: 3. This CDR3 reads CASSIAGNNEQFF. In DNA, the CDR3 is TGTGCCAGCTCCATAGCGGGGAACAATGAGCAGTTCTTC.

CDR3 region: CASSPPPTGNTEAFF. CDR3 bases: TGTGCCAGCTCACCACCGCCGACAGGGAACACTGAAGCTTTCTTT. The chain combines TRBV18 with TRBJ1-1; a possible D gene is TRBD1 (6 bases). The CDR3 is 15 amino acids. Deletions cut 0 bases from V and 1 base from J, with 9 bases between. Germline assignment: CDR1 KGHSH and CDR2 LQKENI.

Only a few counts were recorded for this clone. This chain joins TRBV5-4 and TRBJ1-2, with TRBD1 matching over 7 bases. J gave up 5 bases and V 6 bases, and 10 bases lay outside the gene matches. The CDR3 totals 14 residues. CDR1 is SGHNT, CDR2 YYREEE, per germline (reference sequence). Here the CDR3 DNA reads TGTGCCAGCACCCCTGAGACAGGGAGATATGGCTACACCTTC. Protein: CASTPETGRYGYTF.

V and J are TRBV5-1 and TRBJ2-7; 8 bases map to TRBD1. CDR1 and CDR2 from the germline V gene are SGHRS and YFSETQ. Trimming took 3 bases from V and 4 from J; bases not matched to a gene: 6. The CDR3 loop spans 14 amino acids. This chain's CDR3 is CASSSGQGRYEQYF. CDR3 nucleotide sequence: TGCGCCAGCAGCTCTGGACAGGGTCGGTACGAGCAGTACTTC.

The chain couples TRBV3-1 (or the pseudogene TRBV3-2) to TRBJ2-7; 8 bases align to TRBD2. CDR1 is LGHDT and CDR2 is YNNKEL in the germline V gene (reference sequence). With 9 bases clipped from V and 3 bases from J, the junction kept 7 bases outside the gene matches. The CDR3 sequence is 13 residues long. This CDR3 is CASRGGSIYEQYF. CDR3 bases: TGTGCCAGTCGGGGGGGATCGATCTACGAGCAGTACTTC.

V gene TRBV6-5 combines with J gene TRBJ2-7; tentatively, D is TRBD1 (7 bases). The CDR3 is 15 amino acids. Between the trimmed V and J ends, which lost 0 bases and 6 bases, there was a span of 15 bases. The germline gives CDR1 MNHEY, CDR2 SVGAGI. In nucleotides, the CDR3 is TGTGCCAGCAGTTACTCTGGGGGGCAGGGGGTCGAGCAGTACTTC. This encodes CASSYSGGQGVEQYF.

CDR3 bases: TGTGCCAGCCGAGGAGCTAGCGGGGTAGAGACCCAGTACTTC. Its protein product is CASRGASGVETQYF. The chain links TRBV11-2 to TRBJ2-5, with 9 bases matching TRBD2. CDR3 length: 14 residues. The trim removed 8 bases at V and 4 bases at J, leaving 8 bases unmatched. The germline gives CDR1 SGHAT, CDR2 FQNNGV.

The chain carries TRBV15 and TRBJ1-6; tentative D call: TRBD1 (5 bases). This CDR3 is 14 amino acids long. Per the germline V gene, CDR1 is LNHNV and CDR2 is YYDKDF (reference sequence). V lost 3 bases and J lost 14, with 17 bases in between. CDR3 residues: CATSRATGRGALHF. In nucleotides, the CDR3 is TGTGCCACCAGCAGGGCAACCGGGCGGGGGGCCCTCCACTTT.